This T cell receptor (beta chain) was found in a study of Graves' ophthalmopathy and Graves' hyperthyroidism. Study outcomes and limitations: A majority of expanded thyroid clonotypes exceeding 0.001 frequency were likewise present in blood.

Turning to this clonotype: Its antigen is still unknown.

Enrollment excluded any patients with other autoimmune diseases, uncontrolled infections, pregnancy or lactation. The sequenced template was RNA, covering the TCR beta CDR3 region. Investigators did first-round RT-PCR with HTBI primers, then second-round multiplex PCR. TCRdb redid the calling of the multiplex PCR reads with MiXCR, one entry per CDR3 protein. In the table there are roughly 1.1 million distinct CDR3 sequences, about two fifths of which are singletons. V lost 2 bases, J lost 4 bases, and 5 bases lay in between. The CDR3 is 12 amino acids. Germline CDR1 reads SGDLS; CDR2 reads YYNGEE. The source material was peripheral blood or thyroid tissue (not recorded which). The receptor comes from an adult man with Graves' hyperthyroidism. V gene TRBV9 combines with J gene TRBJ2-3; D ambiguous. The CDR3 DNA is TGTGCCAGCAGCGTCTCAGCAGATACGCAGTATTTT. Amino acid sequence: CASSVSADTQYF.